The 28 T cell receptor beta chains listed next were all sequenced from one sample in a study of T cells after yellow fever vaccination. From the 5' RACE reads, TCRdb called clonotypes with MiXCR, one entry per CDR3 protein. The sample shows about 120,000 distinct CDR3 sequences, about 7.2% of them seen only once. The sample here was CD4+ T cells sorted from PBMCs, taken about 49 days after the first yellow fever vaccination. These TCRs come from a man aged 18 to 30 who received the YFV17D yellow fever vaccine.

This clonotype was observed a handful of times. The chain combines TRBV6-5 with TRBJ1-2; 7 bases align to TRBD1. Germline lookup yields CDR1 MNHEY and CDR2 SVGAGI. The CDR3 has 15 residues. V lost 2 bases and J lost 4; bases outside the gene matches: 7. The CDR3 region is CASSYNRDSVYGYTF. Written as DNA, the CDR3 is TGTGCCAGCAGTTACAACCGGGACAGCGTCTATGGCTACACCTTC.

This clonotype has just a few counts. The CDR3 reads CSARQGARNTEAFF. CDR3 coding DNA: TGCAGTGCTAGACAGGGGGCGCGAAACACTGAAGCTTTCTTT. This rearrangement joins TRBV20-1 to TRBJ1-1; 8 bases match TRBD1. Looked up from germline, CDR1 is DFQATT and CDR2 is SNEGSKA (reference sequence). Trimming removed 2 bases from V and 2 bases from J; junction bases left unmatched: 4. CDR3 length: 14 residues.

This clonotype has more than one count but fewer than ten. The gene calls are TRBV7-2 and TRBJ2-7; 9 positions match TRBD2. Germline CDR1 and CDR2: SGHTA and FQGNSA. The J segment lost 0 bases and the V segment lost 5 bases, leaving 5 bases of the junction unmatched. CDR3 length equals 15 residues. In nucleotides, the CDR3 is TGTGCCAGCAGCGCTAGCGGGGCCAGCTCCTACGAGCAGTACGTC. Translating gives CASSASGASSYEQYV.

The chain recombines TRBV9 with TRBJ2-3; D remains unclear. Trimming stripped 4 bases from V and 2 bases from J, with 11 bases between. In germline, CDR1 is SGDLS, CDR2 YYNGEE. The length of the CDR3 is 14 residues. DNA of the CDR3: TGTGCCAGCAGCACCGTTCCCGCCACAGATACGCAGTATTTT. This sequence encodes CASSTVPATDTQYF. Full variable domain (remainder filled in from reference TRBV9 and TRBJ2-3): DSGVTQTPKHLITATGQRVTLRCSPRSGDLSVYWYQQSLDQGLQFLIQYYNGEERAKGNILERFSAQQFPDLHSELNLSSLELGDSALYFCASSTVPATDTQYFGPGTRLTVL.

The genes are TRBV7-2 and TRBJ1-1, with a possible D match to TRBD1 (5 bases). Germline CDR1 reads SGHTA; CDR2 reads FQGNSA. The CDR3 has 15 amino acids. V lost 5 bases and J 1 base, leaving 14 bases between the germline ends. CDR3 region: CASSLTGTANTEAFF. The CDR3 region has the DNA TGTGCCAGCAGCCTTACCGGGACTGCGAACACTGAAGCTTTCTTT.

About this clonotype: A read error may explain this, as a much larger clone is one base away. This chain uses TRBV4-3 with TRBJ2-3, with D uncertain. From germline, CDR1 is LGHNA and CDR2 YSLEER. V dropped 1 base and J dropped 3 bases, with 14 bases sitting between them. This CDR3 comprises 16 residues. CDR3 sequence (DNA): TGCGCCAGCAGCCAAGGCCGGAGTGGATCAACAGATACGCAGTATTTT. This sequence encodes CASSQGRSGSTDTQYF.

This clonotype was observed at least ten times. The chain's CDR3 is CASAGGSGNQPQHF. CDR3 nucleotide sequence: TGTGCCAGCGCCGGGGGGTCGGGGAATCAGCCCCAGCATTTT. The chain is built from TRBV2 and TRBJ1-5; possible D gene TRBD1, 5 bases. This CDR3 has 14 residues. V lost 8 bases and J lost 4, with 15 bases in between. Germline lookup yields CDR1 SNHLY and CDR2 FYNNEI.

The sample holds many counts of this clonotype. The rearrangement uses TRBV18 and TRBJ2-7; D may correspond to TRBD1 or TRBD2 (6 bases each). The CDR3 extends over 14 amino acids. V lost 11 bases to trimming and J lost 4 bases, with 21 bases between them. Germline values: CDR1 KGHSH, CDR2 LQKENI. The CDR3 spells CASGGGLDVYEQYF. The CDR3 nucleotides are TGTGCCTCTGGAGGGGGGCTAGACGTTTACGAGCAGTACTTC.

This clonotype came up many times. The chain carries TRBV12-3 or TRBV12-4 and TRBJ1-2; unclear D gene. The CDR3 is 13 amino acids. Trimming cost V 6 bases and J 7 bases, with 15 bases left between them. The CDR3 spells CASSLRPGVGYTF. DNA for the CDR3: TGTGCCAGCAGCCTAAGACCCGGCGTTGGCTACACCTTC.

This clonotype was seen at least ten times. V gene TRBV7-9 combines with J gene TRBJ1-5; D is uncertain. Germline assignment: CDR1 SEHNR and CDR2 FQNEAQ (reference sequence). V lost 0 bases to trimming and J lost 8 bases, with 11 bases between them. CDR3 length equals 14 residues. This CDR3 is CASSLAPPGEPQHF. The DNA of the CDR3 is TGTGCCAGCAGCTTAGCTCCCCCTGGAGAGCCCCAGCATTTT.

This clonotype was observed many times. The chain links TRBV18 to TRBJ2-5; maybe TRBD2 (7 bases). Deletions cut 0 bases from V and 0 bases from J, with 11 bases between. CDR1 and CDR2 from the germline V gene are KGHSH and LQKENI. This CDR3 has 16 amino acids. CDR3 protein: CASSPPGGTHQETQYF. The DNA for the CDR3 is TGTGCCAGCTCACCACCGGGGGGGACACACCAAGAGACCCAGTACTTC.

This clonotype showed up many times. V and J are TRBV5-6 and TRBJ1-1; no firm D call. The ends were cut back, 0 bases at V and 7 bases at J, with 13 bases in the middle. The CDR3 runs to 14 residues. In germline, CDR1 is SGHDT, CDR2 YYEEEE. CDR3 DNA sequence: TGTGCCAGCAGCTTGGTTCACAGCCCTATTGAAGCTTTCTTT. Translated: CASSLVHSPIEAFF. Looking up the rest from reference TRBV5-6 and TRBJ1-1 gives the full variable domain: DAGVTQSPTHLIKTRGQQVTLRCSPKSGHDTVSWYQQALGQGPQFIFQYYEEEERQRGNFPDRFSGHQFPNYSSELNVNALLLGDSALYLCASSLVHSPIEAFFGQGTRLTVV.

The CDR3 nucleotides are TGTGCCAGCAGCTTACTAACAGGGTTGGTCGTGAACACTGAAGCTTTCTTT. Translating it yields CASSLLTGLVVNTEAFF. The genes are TRBV7-2 and TRBJ1-1; a weak D match, TRBD1 (6 bases). Germline V gives CDR1 SGHTA, CDR2 FQGNSA. The CDR3 runs 17 residues. Deletions cut 2 bases from V and 0 bases from J, with 16 bases between.

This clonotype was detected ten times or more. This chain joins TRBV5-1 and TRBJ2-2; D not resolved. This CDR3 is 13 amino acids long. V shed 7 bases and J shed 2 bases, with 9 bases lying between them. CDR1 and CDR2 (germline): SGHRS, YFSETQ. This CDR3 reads CASQWDNTGELFF. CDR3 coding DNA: TGCGCCAGCCAATGGGATAACACCGGGGAGCTGTTTTTT.

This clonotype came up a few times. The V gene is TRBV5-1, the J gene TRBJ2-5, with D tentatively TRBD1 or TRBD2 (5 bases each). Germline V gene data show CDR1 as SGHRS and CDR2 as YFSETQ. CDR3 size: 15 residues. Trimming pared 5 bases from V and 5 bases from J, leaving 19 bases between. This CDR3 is CASSSLGATGETQYF. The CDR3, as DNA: TGCGCCAGCAGTTCGCTAGGGGCGACGGGGGAGACCCAGTACTTC.

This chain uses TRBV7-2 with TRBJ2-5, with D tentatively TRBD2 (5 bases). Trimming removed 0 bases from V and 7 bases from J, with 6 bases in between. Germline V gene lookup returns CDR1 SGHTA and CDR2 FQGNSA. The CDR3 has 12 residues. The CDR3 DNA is TGTGCCAGCAGCTTAGCCCGGGGGACCCAGTACTTC. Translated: CASSLARGTQYF. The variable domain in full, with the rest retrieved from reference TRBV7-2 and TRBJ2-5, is GAGVSQSPSNKVTEKGKDVELRCDPISGHTALYWYRQSLGQGLEFLIYFQGNSAPDKSGLPSDRFSAERTGGSVSTLTIQRTQQEDSAVYLCASSLARGTQYFGPGTRLLVL.

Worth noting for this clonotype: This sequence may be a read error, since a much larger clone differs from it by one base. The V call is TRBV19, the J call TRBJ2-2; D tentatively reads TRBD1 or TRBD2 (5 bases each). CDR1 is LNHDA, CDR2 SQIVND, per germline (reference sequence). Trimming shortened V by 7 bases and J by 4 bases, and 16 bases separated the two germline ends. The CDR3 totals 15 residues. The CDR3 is CASTFGTGSTGELFF. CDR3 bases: TGTGCCAGTACCTTCGGGACGGGTAGCACCGGGGAGCTGTTTTTT.

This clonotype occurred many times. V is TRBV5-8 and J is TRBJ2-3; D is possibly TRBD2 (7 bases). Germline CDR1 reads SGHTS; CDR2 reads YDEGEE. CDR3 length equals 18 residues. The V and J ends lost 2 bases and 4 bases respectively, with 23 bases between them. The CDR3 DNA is TGTGCCAGCAGCTTAAAGATGCCGTGGGGGGGCCTCGCAGATACGCAGTATTTT. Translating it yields CASSLKMPWGGLADTQYF.

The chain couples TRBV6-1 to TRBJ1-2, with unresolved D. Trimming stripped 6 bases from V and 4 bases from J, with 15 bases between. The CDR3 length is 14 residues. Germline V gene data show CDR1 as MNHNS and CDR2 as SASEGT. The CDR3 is CASRVRAPGYGYTF. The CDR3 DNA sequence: TGTGCCAGCAGGGTTCGGGCGCCGGGCTATGGCTACACCTTC.

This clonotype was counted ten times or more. CDR3 in amino acids: CASSQAGTSGTDTQYF. Here the CDR3 DNA reads TGCGCCAGCAGCCAGGCCGGGACTAGCGGCACAGATACGCAGTATTTT. The V call is TRBV4-1, the J call TRBJ2-3, with 10 bases aligning to TRBD2. With V trimmed by 3 bases and J by 1 base, 4 bases remained unmatched. Germline lookup yields CDR1 MGHRA and CDR2 YSYEKL. This CDR3 comprises 16 residues.

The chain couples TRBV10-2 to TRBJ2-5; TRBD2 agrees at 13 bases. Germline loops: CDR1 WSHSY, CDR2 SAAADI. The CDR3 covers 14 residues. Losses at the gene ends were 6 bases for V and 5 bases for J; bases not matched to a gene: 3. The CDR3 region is CASRTLAGGETQYF. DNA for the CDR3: TGCGCCAGCAGAACACTAGCGGGGGGGGAGACCCAGTACTTC.

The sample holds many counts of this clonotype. CDR3 DNA: TGTGCCAGCAGTTACGGGGGCTCCTACGAGCAGTACTTC. Translation: CASSYGGSYEQYF. The chain employs TRBV6-6 and TRBJ2-7; D might be TRBD1 or TRBD2, each matching 5 bases. Germline-derived CDR1 and CDR2 are MNHNY and SVGAGI (reference sequence). This CDR3 is 13 amino acids long. V was trimmed by 2 bases and J by 0 bases, leaving 5 bases between them.

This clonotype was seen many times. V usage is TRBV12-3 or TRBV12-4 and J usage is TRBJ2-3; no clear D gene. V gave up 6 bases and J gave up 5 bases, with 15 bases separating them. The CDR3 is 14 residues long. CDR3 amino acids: CASRDLVRLDTQYF. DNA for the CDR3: TGTGCCAGCAGGGACCTGGTCCGGTTAGATACGCAGTATTTT.

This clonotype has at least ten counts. The CDR3 DNA follows: TGCGCCAGCAGCCAAGCTTACCTACTCGGGAACACCGGGGAGCTGTTTTTT. It yields the protein CASSQAYLLGNTGELFF. The chain carries TRBV4-1 and TRBJ2-2; D call uncertain. The CDR3 spans 17 residues. Trimming took off 1 base at V and 1 base at J, with 13 bases between the two ends. CDR1 is MGHRA, CDR2 YSYEKL, per germline.

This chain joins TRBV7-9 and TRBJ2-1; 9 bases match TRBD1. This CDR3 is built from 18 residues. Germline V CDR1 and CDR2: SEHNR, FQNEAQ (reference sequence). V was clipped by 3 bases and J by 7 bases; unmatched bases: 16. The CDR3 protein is CASSLSGAGQGVWNEQFF. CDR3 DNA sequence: TGTGCCAGCAGCTTGAGTGGGGCGGGACAGGGTGTTTGGAATGAGCAGTTCTTC.

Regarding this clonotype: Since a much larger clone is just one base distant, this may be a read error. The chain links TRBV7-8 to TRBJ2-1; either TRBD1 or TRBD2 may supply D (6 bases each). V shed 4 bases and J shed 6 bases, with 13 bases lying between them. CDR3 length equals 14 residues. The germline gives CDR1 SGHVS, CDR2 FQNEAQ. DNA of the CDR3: TGTGCCAGCAGCTCTAGCGTGGGGGCCAATGAGCAGTTCTTC. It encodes CASSSSVGANEQFF.

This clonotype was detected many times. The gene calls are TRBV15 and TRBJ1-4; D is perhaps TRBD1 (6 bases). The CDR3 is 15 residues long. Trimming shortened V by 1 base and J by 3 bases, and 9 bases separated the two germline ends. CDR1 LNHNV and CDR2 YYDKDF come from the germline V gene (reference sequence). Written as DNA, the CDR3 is TGTGCCACCAGCAGAGTAGGGGGACCTAATGAAAAACTGTTTTTT. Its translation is CATSRVGGPNEKLFF.

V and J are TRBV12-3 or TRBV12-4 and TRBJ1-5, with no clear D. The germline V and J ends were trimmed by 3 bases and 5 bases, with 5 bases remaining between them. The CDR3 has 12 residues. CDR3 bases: TGTGCCAGCAGTTTCGGGGATCAGCCCCAGCATTTT. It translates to CASSFGDQPQHF.